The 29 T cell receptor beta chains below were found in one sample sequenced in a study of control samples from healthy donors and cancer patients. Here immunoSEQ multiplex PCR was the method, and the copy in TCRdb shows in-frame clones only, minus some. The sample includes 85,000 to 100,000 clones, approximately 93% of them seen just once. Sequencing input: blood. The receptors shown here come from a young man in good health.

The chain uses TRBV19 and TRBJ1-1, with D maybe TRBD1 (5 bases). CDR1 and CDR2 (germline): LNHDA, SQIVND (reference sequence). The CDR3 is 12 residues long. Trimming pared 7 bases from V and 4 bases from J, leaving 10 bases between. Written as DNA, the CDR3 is TGTGCCAGTATTTCAGGGAGCACTGAAGCTTTCTTT. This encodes CASISGSTEAFF.

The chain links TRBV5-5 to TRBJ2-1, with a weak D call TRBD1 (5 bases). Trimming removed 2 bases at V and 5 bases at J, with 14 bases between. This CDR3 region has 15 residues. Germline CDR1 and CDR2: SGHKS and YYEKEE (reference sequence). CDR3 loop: CASSFRVARDNEQFF. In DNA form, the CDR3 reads TGTGCCAGCAGCTTCAGGGTAGCACGGGACAATGAGCAGTTCTTC.

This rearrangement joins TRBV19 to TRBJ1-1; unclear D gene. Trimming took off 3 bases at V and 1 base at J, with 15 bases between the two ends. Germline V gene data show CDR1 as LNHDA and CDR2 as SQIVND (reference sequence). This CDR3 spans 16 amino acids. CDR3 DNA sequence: TGTGCCAGTAGTATCGGCCGGGGTGTGTGGAACACTGAAGCTTTCTTT. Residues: CASSIGRGVWNTEAFF.

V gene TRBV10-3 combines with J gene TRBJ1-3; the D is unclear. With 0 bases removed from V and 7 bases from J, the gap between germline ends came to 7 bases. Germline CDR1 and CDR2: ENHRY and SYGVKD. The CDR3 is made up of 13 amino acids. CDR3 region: CAISESAGNTIYF. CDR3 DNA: TGTGCCATCAGTGAGTCGGCGGGGAACACCATATATTTT.

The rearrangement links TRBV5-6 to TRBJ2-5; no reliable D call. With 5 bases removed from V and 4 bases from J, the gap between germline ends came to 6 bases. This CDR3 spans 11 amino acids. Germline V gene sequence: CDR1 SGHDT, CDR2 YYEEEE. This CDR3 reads CASSEGETQYF. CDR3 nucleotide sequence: TGTGCCAGCAGTGAAGGAGAGACCCAGTACTTC.

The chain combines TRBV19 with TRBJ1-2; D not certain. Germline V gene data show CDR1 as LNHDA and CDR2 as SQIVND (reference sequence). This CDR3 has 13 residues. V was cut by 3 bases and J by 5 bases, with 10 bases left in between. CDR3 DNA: TGTGCCAGTAGTATGTTAAGGACTTATGGCTACACCTTC. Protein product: CASSMLRTYGYTF.

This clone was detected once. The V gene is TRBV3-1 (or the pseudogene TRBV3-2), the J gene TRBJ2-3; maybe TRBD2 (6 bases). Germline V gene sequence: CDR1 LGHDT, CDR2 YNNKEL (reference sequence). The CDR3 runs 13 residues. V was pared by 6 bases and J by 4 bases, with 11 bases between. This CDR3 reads CASSTGVSDTQYF. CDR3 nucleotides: TGTGCCAGCAGTACGGGAGTATCAGATACGCAGTATTTT.

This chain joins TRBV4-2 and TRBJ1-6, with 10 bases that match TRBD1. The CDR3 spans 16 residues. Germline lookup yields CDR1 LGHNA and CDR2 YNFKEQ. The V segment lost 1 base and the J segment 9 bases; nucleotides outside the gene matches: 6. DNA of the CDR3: TGTGCCAGCAGCCAAGGTCAGGGACAGGGGTCTTCACCCCTCCACTTT. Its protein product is CASSQGQGQGSSPLHF.

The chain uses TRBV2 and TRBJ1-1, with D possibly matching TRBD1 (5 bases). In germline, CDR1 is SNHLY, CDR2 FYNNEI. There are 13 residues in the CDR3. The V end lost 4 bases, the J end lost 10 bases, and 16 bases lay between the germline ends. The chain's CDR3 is CASSGPQGRVAFF. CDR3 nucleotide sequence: TGTGCCAGCAGTGGCCCTCAGGGTCGGGTAGCTTTCTTT.

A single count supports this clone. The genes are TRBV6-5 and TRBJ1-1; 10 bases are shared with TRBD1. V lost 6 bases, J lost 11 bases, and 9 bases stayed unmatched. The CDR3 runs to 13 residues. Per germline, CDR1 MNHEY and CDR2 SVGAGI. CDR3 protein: CASRTGQGNRAFF. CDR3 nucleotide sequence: TGTGCCAGCAGGACGGGACAGGGGAATCGTGCTTTCTTT.

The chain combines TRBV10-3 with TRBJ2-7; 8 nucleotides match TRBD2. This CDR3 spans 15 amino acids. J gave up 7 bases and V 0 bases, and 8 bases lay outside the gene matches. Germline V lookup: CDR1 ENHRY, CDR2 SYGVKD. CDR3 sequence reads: CAISESGLALLEQYF. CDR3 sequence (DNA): TGTGCCATCAGTGAGTCTGGACTAGCCCTTTTGGAGCAGTACTTC.

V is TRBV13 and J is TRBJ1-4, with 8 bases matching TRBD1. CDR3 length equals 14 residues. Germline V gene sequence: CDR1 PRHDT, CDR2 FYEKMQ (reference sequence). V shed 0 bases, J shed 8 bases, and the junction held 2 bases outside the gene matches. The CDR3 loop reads CASSLGRTGEKLFF. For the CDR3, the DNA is TGTGCCAGCAGCTTAGGGAGGACAGGGGAAAAACTGTTTTTT.

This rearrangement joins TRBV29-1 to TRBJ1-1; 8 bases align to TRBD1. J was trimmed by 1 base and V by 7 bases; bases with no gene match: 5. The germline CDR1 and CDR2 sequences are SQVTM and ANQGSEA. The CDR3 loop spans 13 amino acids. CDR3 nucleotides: TGCAGCGGACGACAGGGGCCGAACACTGAAGCTTTCTTT. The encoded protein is CSGRQGPNTEAFF.

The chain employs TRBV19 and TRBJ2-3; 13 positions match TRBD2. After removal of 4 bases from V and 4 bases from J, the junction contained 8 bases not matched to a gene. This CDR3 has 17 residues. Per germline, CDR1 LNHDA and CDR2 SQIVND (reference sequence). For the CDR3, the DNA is TGTGCCAGTAGTAGGAGGACTAGCGGGAGTCCCGCAGATACGCAGTATTTT. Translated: CASSRRTSGSPADTQYF.

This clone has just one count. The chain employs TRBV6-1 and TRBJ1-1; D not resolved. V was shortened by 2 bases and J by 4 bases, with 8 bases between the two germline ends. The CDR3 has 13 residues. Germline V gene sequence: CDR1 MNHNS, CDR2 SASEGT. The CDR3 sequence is CASSEYRSTEAFF. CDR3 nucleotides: TGTGCCAGCAGTGAATATAGGAGCACTGAAGCTTTCTTT.

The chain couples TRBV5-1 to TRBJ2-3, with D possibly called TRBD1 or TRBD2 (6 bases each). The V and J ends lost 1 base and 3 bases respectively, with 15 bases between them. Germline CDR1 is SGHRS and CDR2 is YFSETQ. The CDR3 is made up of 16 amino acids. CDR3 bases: TGCGCCAGCAGCTTGCAGGGGTTGGAGGGGACAGATACGCAGTATTTT. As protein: CASSLQGLEGTDTQYF. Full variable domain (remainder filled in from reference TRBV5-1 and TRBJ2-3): KAGVTQTPRYLIKTRGQQVTLSCSPISGHRSVSWYQQTPGQGLQFLFEYFSETQRNKGNFPGRFSGRQFSNSRSEMNVSTLELGDSALYLCASSLQGLEGTDTQYFGPGTRLTVL.

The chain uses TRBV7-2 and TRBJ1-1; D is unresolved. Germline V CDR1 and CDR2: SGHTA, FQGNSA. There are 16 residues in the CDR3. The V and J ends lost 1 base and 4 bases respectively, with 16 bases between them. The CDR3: CASSLGGFLSGTEAFF. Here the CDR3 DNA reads TGTGCCAGCAGCTTAGGAGGCTTCTTATCCGGCACTGAAGCTTTCTTT.

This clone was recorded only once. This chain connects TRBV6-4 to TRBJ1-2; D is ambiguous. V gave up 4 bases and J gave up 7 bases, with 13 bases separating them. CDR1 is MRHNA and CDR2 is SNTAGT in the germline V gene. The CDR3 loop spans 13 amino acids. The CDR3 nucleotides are TGTGCCAGCAGTGGGACCAAGACGGGTGGCTACACCTTC. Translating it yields CASSGTKTGGYTF.

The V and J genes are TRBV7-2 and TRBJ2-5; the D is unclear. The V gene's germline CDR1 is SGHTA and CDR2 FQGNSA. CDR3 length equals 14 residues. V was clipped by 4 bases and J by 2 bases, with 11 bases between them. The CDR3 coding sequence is TGTGCCAGCAGCTCTATAACGTATCAAGAGACCCAGTACTTC. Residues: CASSSITYQETQYF.

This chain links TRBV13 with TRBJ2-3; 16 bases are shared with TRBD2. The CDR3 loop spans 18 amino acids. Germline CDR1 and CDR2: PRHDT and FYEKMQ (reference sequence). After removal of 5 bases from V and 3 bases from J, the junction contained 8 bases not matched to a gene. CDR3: CASSPSGTSGRGTDTQYF. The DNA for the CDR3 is TGTGCCAGCAGCCCCTCCGGGACTAGCGGGAGGGGGACAGATACGCAGTATTTT. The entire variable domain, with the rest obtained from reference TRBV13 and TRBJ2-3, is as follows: AAGVIQSPRHLIKEKRETATLKCYPIPRHDTVYWYQQGPGQDPQFLISFYEKMQSDKGSIPDRFSAQQFSDYHSELNMSSLELGDSALYFCASSPSGTSGRGTDTQYFGPGTRLTVL.

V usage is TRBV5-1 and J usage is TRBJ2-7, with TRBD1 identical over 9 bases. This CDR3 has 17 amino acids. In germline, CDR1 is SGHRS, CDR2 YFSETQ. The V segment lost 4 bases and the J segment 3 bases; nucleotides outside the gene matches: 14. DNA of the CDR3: TGCGCCAGCAGCCTACTTATGGGACAGGGAATTTTCTACGAGCAGTACTTC. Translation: CASSLLMGQGIFYEQYF.

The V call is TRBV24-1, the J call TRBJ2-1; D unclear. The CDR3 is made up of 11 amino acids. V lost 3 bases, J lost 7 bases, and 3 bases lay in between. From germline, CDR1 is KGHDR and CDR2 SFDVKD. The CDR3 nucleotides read TGTGCCACCAGTGATACGAATGAGCAGTTCTTC. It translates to CATSDTNEQFF.

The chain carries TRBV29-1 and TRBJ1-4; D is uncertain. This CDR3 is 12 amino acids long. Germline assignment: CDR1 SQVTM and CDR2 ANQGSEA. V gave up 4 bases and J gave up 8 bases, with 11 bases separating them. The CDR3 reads CSVAGIGEKLFF. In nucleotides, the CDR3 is TGCAGCGTTGCGGGTATCGGGGAAAAACTGTTTTTT.

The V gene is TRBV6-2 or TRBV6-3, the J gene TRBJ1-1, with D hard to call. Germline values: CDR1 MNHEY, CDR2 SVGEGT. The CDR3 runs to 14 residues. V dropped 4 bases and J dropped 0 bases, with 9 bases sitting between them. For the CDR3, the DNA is TGTGCCAGCAGTTCGAACGAGGTGAACACTGAAGCTTTCTTT. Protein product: CASSSNEVNTEAFF.

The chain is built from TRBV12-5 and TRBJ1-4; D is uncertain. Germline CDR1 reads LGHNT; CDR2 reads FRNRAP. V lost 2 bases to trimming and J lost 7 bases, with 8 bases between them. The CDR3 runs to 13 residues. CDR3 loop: CASGLQSGEKLFF. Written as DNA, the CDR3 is TGTGCTAGTGGTTTGCAGTCGGGTGAAAAACTGTTTTTT. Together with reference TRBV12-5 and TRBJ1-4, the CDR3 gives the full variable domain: DARVTQTPRHKVTEMGQEVTMRCQPILGHNTVFWYRQTMMQGLELLAYFRNRAPLDDSGMPKDRFSAEMPDATLATLKIQPSEPRDSAVYFCASGLQSGEKLFFGSGTQLSVL.

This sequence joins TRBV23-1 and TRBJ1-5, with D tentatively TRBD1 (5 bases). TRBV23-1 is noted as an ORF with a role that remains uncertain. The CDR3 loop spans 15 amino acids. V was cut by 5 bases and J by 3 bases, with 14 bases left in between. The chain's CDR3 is CASSATGIYNQPQHF. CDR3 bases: TGCGCCAGCAGTGCAACAGGCATTTACAATCAGCCCCAGCATTTT.

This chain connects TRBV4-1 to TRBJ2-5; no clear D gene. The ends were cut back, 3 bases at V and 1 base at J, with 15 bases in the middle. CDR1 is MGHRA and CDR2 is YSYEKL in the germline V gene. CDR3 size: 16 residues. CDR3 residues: CASSQLNMGIQETQYF. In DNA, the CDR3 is TGCGCCAGCAGCCAGCTGAATATGGGGATCCAAGAGACCCAGTACTTC.

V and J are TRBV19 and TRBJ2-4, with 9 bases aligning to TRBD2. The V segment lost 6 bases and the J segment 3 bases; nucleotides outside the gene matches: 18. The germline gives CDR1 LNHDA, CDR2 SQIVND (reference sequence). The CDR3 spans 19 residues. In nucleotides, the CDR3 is TGTGCCAGTAGAACGGTGGGGATAGCGGGAGCGGGGGTCAAAAACATTCAGTACTTC. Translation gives CASRTVGIAGAGVKNIQYF.

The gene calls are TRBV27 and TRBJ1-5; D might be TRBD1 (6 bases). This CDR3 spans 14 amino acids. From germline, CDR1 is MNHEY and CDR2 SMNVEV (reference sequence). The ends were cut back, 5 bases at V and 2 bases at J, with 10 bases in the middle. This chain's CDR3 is CASSNREGNQPQHF. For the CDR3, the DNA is TGTGCCAGCAGTAACAGGGAAGGCAATCAGCCCCAGCATTTT.